Sequencing of this T cell receptor beta chain was carried out in a study of blood T cells in healthy people across ages. Regarding the study as a whole: A roughly linear fall in TCR beta diversity per million T cells was seen with increasing age. Naive CD4+ cell counts and diversity both ran higher in long-lived than in aged donors.

Combining a sample-barcoded 5' primer with a J-beta primer mix, a second PCR ran for about 7 to 11 cycles. TCRdb used MiXCR to reprocess the 5' RACE reads, holding one entry per CDR3 protein. The repertoire consists of roughly 700,000 distinct CDR3 sequences, with 20% to 30% occurring once and the leading ten covering under 10%. This clonotype showed up just a few times. Its antigen is currently unknown. This CDR3 region has 13 residues. CDR1 and CDR2 from the germline V gene are LNHDA and SQIVND (reference sequence). Trimming removed 3 bases from V and 5 bases from J, with 10 bases in between. The same data also went into a second study, on T cells of mothers and their children. That paper adds: Mothers and children who were related shared slightly more overlap than unrelated pairs, but not significantly more.

The sample consisted of blood. This receptor was identified in a boy aged 10-17 years in good health. This rearrangement joins TRBV19 to TRBJ2-5, with unresolved D. CDR3 coding DNA: TGTGCCAGTAGTATGGCACGTTTGGAGACCCAGTACTTC. It translates to CASSMARLETQYF. Looking up the rest from reference TRBV19 and TRBJ2-5 gives the full variable domain: DGGITQSPKYLFRKEGQNVTLSCEQNLNHDAMYWYRQDPGQGLRLIYYSQIVNDFQKGDIAEGYSVSREKKESFPLTVTSAQKNPTAFYLCASSMARLETQYFGPGTRLLVL.